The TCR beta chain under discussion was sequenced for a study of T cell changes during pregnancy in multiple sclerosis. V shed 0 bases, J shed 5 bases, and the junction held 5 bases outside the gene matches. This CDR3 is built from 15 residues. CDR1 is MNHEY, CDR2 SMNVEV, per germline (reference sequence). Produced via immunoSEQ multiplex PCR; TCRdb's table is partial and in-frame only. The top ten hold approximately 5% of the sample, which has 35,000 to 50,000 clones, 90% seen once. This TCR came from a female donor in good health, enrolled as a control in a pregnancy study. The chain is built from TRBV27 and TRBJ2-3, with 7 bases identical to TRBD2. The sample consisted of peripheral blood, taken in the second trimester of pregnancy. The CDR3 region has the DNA TGTGCCAGCAGTTTATCTCCGGGAGGTGGAGATACGCAGTATTTT. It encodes CASSLSPGGGDTQYF.